The 20 T cell receptor beta chains reported below all come from one sample, sequenced in a study of identical twins. TCRdb reanalysed the 5' RACE reads using MiXCR and keeps one entry per CDR3 protein. Altogether around 250,000 distinct CDR3 sequences are present, roughly 8.7% being singletons, with the ten largest covering 3% to 3.5%. Another study also made use of these data, one on yellow fever vaccine responses in identical twins.

Material for sequencing was CD8+ T cells sorted from blood. The receptors stem from a woman younger than 30 in good health.

The chain carries TRBV29-1 and TRBJ1-2, with 7 bases lining up with TRBD1. The CDR3 runs to 14 residues. Per germline, CDR1 SQVTM and CDR2 ANQGSEA. V lost 1 base to trimming and J lost 4 bases; unmatched junction nucleotides: 6. This chain's CDR3 is CSVEVNQGGYGYTF. In DNA, the CDR3 is TGCAGCGTTGAAGTAAACCAGGGGGGCTATGGCTACACCTTC.

In its sample, this clonotype was seen many times. The chain is built from TRBV28 and TRBJ2-3; D ambiguous. V was cut by 5 bases and J by 2 bases, with 17 bases left in between. Germline CDR1 and CDR2: MDHEN and SYDVKM. The CDR3 extends over 16 amino acids. The DNA of the CDR3 is TGTGCCAGCAGTGCCCCTGGTGACCCTAACACAGATACGCAGTATTTT. Translated: CASSAPGDPNTDTQYF.

This clonotype has just a few counts. This chain links TRBV4-3 with TRBJ2-1, with TRBD1 identical over 7 bases. Trimming took 1 base from V and 4 from J; bases not matched to a gene: 13. This CDR3 comprises 18 residues. Germline V gene data show CDR1 as LGHNA and CDR2 as YSLEER. CDR3 protein: CASSQGPPRDSGYNEQFF. The CDR3 coding sequence is TGCGCCAGCAGCCAAGGGCCCCCAAGGGACAGCGGATACAATGAGCAGTTCTTC.

In its sample, this clonotype was seen a few times. A read error may produce the germline difference seen at one junction end. The chain employs TRBV20-1 and TRBJ2-7; the D gene is possibly TRBD1 (5 bases). Germline CDR1 is DFQATT and CDR2 is SNEGSKA (reference sequence). The CDR3 is 15 amino acids. CDR3 protein: CSARDEQGASHEQYF. The CDR3 DNA is TGCAGTGCTAGAGATGAGCAGGGTGCCTCCCACGAGCAGTACTTC.

This clonotype has only a few counts. This chain joins TRBV20-1 and TRBJ2-1; D is undetermined. V dropped 4 bases and J dropped 4 bases, with 8 bases sitting between them. Germline values: CDR1 DFQATT, CDR2 SNEGSKA (reference sequence). The CDR3 covers 12 residues. CDR3 in DNA: TGCAGTGCTAAGCTTACATACAATGAGCAGTTCTTC. Its protein is CSAKLTYNEQFF.

Many counts were recorded for this clonotype. The rearrangement links TRBV12-3 or TRBV12-4 to TRBJ1-6; D possibly corresponds to TRBD1 (5 bases). CDR3 length: 12 amino acids. Trimming shortened V by 4 bases and J by 8 bases, and 6 bases separated the two germline ends. The CDR3 DNA reads TGTGCCAGCAGTTGGGACGATTCACCCCTCCACTTT. Encoded protein: CASSWDDSPLHF.

This sequence joins TRBV15 and TRBJ1-2; TRBD1 matches at 8 bases. CDR1 and CDR2 from the germline V gene are LNHNV and YYDKDF (reference sequence). The CDR3 runs to 14 residues. Trimming at V came to 8 bases and at J to 4 bases, leaving 9 bases not matched to a gene. The DNA for the CDR3 is TGTGCCACCTCTATGGACAGGGAGGGCTATGGCTACACCTTC. It is translated as CATSMDREGYGYTF.

This clonotype was found many times. V gene TRBV4-3 combines with J gene TRBJ2-1, with D hard to call. This CDR3 is 12 amino acids long. Germline CDR1 is LGHNA and CDR2 is YSLEER. V was cut by 1 base and J by 6 bases, with 4 bases left in between. CDR3 DNA sequence: TGCGCCAGCAGCCAAGGGGGCAATGAGCAGTTCTTC. Translated, it gives CASSQGGNEQFF.

A word on this clonotype: Being one base from a much bigger clone, this may be a read error. The chain has TRBV12-3 or TRBV12-4 and TRBJ2-5, with D possibly TRBD2 on 5 matching bases. CDR3 length: 14 amino acids. CDR3 DNA: TGTGCCAGCAGTTTAGCGGGGAGACAAGAGACCCATTACTTC. Encoded protein: CASSLAGRQETHYF.

This clonotype turned up a few times. The chain joins TRBV11-2 to TRBJ1-1, with 8 bases matching TRBD1. This CDR3 is built from 17 residues. The J segment lost 4 bases and the V segment lost 1 base, leaving 11 bases of the junction unmatched. CDR1 is SGHAT, CDR2 FQNNGV, per germline. The CDR3 sequence: CASSLGDRGALGTEAFF. Written as DNA, the CDR3 is TGTGCCAGCAGCTTAGGTGACAGGGGCGCCCTGGGCACTGAAGCTTTCTTT.

In this sample, this clonotype turned up a few times. J is TRBJ2-1 and V is TRBV6-1, with 7 bases that match TRBD1. The germline CDR1 and CDR2 sequences are MNHNS and SASEGT. The CDR3 sequence is 14 residues long. The ends lost 6 bases at V and 3 bases at J; junction bases unmatched: 5. In nucleotides, the CDR3 is TGTGCCAGCAGCGGACGGGACAGCTACAATGAGCAGTTCTTC. This codes for CASSGRDSYNEQFF.

This clonotype appeared many times. This sequence joins TRBV29-1 and TRBJ2-7; 11 nucleotides line up with TRBD1. CDR3 length: 11 amino acids. Germline V CDR1 and CDR2: SQVTM, ANQGSEA. V was clipped by 7 bases and J by 7 bases; unmatched bases: 3. Written as DNA, the CDR3 is TGCAGCGCGGGACAGGGGGGGGAGCAGTACTTC. Protein product: CSAGQGGEQYF.

The chain combines TRBV6-5 with TRBJ2-5, with D hard to call. The CDR3 loop spans 15 amino acids. Germline values: CDR1 MNHEY, CDR2 SVGAGI. This CDR3 is CAAVTFSLGQETQYF. The CDR3 DNA sequence: TGTGCAGCAGTTACTTTTAGTTTGGGCCAAGAGACCCAGTACTTC.

This clonotype was seen only a few times. This chain connects TRBV12-5 to TRBJ2-5, with D hard to call. CDR1 and CDR2 from the germline V gene are LGHNT and FRNRAP. The V end was cut by 5 bases, the J end by 1 base, with 8 bases between. The CDR3 length is 13 residues. The CDR3 loop reads CASGMGIQETQYF. The CDR3 nucleotides read TGTGCTAGTGGTATGGGAATCCAAGAGACCCAGTACTTC.

The chain combines TRBV5-1 with TRBJ2-7, with D tentatively TRBD1 (6 bases). This CDR3 spans 17 amino acids. Germline CDR1 SGHRS, CDR2 YFSETQ. V lost 2 bases and J 0 bases, leaving 18 bases between the germline ends. The chain's CDR3 is CASSLFYRDTDSYEQYF. The CDR3 DNA reads as TGCGCCAGCAGCTTATTCTACCGGGACACTGACTCCTACGAGCAGTACTTC.

There are a few counts of this clonotype. This rearrangement joins TRBV11-2 to TRBJ2-1; 12 bases match TRBD2. The germline gives CDR1 SGHAT, CDR2 FQNNGV. The CDR3 is made up of 18 amino acids. The junction had 15 bases not matched to a gene; V was cut back by 1 base and J by 11 bases. Written as DNA, the CDR3 is TGTGCCAGCAGCTTAGGCGTTTCGCTAGCGGGAGGGCCTAGGAAGCAGTTCTTC. Protein: CASSLGVSLAGGPRKQFF.

V usage is TRBV11-2 and J usage is TRBJ2-1; D might be TRBD1 (5 bases). This CDR3 is 15 amino acids long. Per germline, CDR1 SGHAT and CDR2 FQNNGV. V was pared by 2 bases and J by 4 bases, with 12 bases between. CDR3 amino acids: CASSLSPDSYNEQFF. Here the CDR3 DNA reads TGTGCCAGCAGCTTATCCCCCGACAGTTACAATGAGCAGTTCTTC.

This sequence joins TRBV24-1 and TRBJ2-1; 8 positions agree with TRBD1. Germline CDR1 reads KGHDR; CDR2 reads SFDVKD. The CDR3 spans 14 residues. Unmatched junction bases numbered 7, after V lost 8 bases and J lost 5 bases. In DNA form, the CDR3 reads TGTGCCACCACCCTAGGACAGGGAAACAATGAGCAGTTCTTC. Translated, it gives CATTLGQGNNEQFF.

This clonotype was counted only a few times. The V call is TRBV20-1, the J call TRBJ2-7; the match to TRBD2 covers 12 bases. Germline trimming cut 4 bases from V and 1 base from J; bases unmatched to any gene: 2. The CDR3 loop spans 14 amino acids. Germline V gives CDR1 DFQATT, CDR2 SNEGSKA (reference sequence). In DNA form, the CDR3 reads TGCAGTGCTACACTAGCGGGGGGTTCCTACGAGCAGTACTTC. Amino acid sequence: CSATLAGGSYEQYF.

Only a few counts were recorded for this clonotype. The rearrangement uses TRBV27 and TRBJ2-3, with 8 bases aligning to TRBD2. CDR1 MNHEY and CDR2 SMNVEV come from the germline V gene (reference sequence). The trim removed 4 bases at V and 2 bases at J, leaving 5 bases unmatched. The CDR3 has 15 amino acids. CDR3: CASSSSGGFTDTQYF. In DNA form, the CDR3 reads TGTGCCAGCAGTTCCAGCGGGGGATTCACAGATACGCAGTATTTT.